These 26 T cell receptor beta chains were all obtained from the same sample, sequenced in a study of blood T cells in healthy people across ages. Through a sample-barcoded 5' primer and a J-beta primer mix, a second PCR was run for roughly 7 to 12 cycles. TCRdb reprocessed the 5' RACE reads via MiXCR and lists one record per CDR3 protein. The table lists under 1 million distinct CDR3 sequences, 44% of them singletons. Sequencing used blood. Source of these receptors: a man aged 60 to 75 in good health.

The V gene is TRBV4-3, the J gene TRBJ2-5; perhaps D is TRBD1 or TRBD2 (6 bases each). Trimming took 0 bases from V and 11 from J, leaving 10 bases between them. The CDR3 consists of 12 residues. Germline CDR1 LGHNA, CDR2 YSLEER. CDR3 nucleotides: TGCGCCAGCAGCCAAGAAAGGGGGGCTCAGTACTTC. This translates into CASSQERGAQYF.

This clonotype was seen a few times. V and J are TRBV10-3 and TRBJ2-5; perhaps D is TRBD1 or TRBD2 (5 bases each). Trimming cost V 3 bases and J 5 bases, with 13 bases left between them. Looked up from germline, CDR1 is ENHRY and CDR2 is SYGVKD. CDR3 length: 14 amino acids. The CDR3 region is CAISDPGREETQYF. The CDR3 nucleotides are TGTGCCATCAGTGACCCGGGCAGGGAGGAGACCCAGTACTTC.

V is TRBV29-1 and J is TRBJ2-7; D is unclear. In germline, CDR1 is SQVTM, CDR2 ANQGSEA. Deletions cut 7 bases from V and 3 bases from J, with 19 bases between. CDR3 length: 14 residues. CDR3 sequence reads: CSASIPAVLYEQYF. In DNA form, the CDR3 reads TGCAGCGCTTCCATACCTGCCGTCCTCTACGAGCAGTACTTC.

The table lists this clonotype with a few counts. The chain combines TRBV20-1 with TRBJ2-5; 9 bases line up with TRBD1. The CDR3 runs to 16 residues. Germline assignment: CDR1 DFQATT and CDR2 SNEGSKA (reference sequence). Trimming took 3 bases from V and 1 from J; bases not matched to a gene: 9. CDR3 DNA sequence: TGCAGTGCTAGGTCCCGGGACAGGGTAACCCAAGAGACCCAGTACTTC. This translates into CSARSRDRVTQETQYF.

This clonotype was seen more than once but under ten times. The gene calls are TRBV4-3 and TRBJ1-6; D remains ambiguous. V shed 0 bases and J shed 5 bases, with 8 bases lying between them. The CDR3 totals 15 residues. CDR1 and CDR2 from the germline V gene are LGHNA and YSLEER. The CDR3 nucleotides read TGCGCCAGCAGCCAAGATTTCAGGAATAATTCACCCCTCCACTTT. Protein sequence: CASSQDFRNNSPLHF.

This rearrangement joins TRBV7-7 to TRBJ2-5; weak D call: TRBD2 (6 bases). Germline V gene lookup returns CDR1 SSHAT and CDR2 FNYEAQ (reference sequence). CDR3 length equals 20 residues. V was clipped by 2 bases and J by 5 bases, with 30 bases between them. CDR3 protein: CASSLRARTNYAPRSETQYF. CDR3 nucleotides: TGTGCCAGCAGCTTACGTGCCAGGACTAATTACGCTCCGAGGTCGGAGACCCAGTACTTC.

This clonotype was recorded a few times. This rearrangement joins TRBV7-9 to TRBJ2-7; no clear D. Trimming took off 1 base at V and 3 bases at J, with 10 bases between the two ends. Germline V gives CDR1 SEHNR, CDR2 FQNEAQ (reference sequence). The CDR3 is 14 amino acids. The chain's CDR3 is CASSLGPLNYEQYF. In DNA, the CDR3 is TGTGCCAGCAGCTTAGGCCCATTGAACTACGAGCAGTACTTC.

V gene TRBV12-3 or TRBV12-4 combines with J gene TRBJ1-2, with TRBD1 matching 7 bases. V lost 5 bases, J lost 7 bases, and 10 bases stayed unmatched. The CDR3 contains 14 residues. Here the CDR3 reads CASSAKEGAAGYTF. The CDR3, as DNA: TGTGCCAGCAGTGCTAAGGAGGGGGCGGCTGGCTACACCTTC.

The chain links TRBV20-1 to TRBJ2-5, with D possibly being TRBD2 (5 bases). Germline CDR1 and CDR2: DFQATT and SNEGSKA (reference sequence). The CDR3 consists of 15 residues. Trimming stripped 3 bases from V and 1 base from J, with 15 bases between. As DNA, the CDR3 is TGCAGTGCTAGTCATATAGCGAGCATCCAAGAGACCCAGTACTTC. As protein: CSASHIASIQETQYF.

V gene TRBV20-1 combines with J gene TRBJ2-3; D not certain. This CDR3 comprises 15 residues. Germline CDR1 is DFQATT and CDR2 is SNEGSKA (reference sequence). Trimming cost V 3 bases and J 5 bases, with 18 bases left between them. The CDR3 reads CSASSGLYSRDTQYF. The CDR3 nucleotides read TGCAGTGCTAGTTCCGGGTTATACTCTCGAGATACGCAGTATTTT.

The J gene is TRBJ1-4, the V gene TRBV11-2, with D tentatively TRBD1 (6 bases). The CDR3 is 16 amino acids. Germline CDR1 and CDR2: SGHAT and FQNNGV. The V gene lost 5 bases and the J gene lost 6 bases, with 19 bases spanning the gap. The CDR3 region is CASSTSTGWGDEKLFF. The CDR3 region has the DNA TGTGCCAGCAGCACTTCTACAGGGTGGGGGGATGAAAAACTGTTTTTT. Combining the CDR3 with reference TRBV11-2 and TRBJ1-4 gives the whole variable domain EAGVAQSPRYKIIEKRQSVAFWCNPISGHATLYWYQQILGQGPKLLIQFQNNGVVDDSQLPKDRFSAERLKGVDSTLKIQPAKLEDSAVYLCASSTSTGWGDEKLFFGSGTQLSVL.

The chain uses TRBV7-8 and TRBJ2-1; no clear D. V gave up 2 bases and J gave up 8 bases, with 13 bases separating them. The CDR3 totals 14 residues. Germline V CDR1 and CDR2: SGHVS, FQNEAQ. This CDR3 reads CASSLLVSSDEQFF. CDR3 DNA: TGTGCCAGCAGCTTATTGGTTTCCAGCGATGAGCAGTTCTTC.

The chain has TRBV9 and TRBJ2-3; no clear D. V lost 0 bases and J 2 bases, leaving 10 bases between the germline ends. Per germline, CDR1 SGDLS and CDR2 YYNGEE. The CDR3 is made up of 15 amino acids. The CDR3 protein is CASSVGPSITDTQYF. The CDR3 bases are TGTGCCAGCAGCGTAGGACCGAGCATCACAGATACGCAGTATTTT.

J is TRBJ2-7 and V is TRBV7-2, with D possibly TRBD1 on 5 matching bases. Germline CDR1 and CDR2: SGHTA and FQGNSA. There are 14 residues in the CDR3. Trimming pared 6 bases from V and 1 base from J, leaving 13 bases between. The CDR3: CASSFYQGSYEQYF. In nucleotides, the CDR3 is TGTGCCAGCAGTTTCTATCAGGGTTCCTACGAGCAGTACTTC.

This chain links TRBV2 with TRBJ2-7; the D is unclear. In germline, CDR1 is SNHLY, CDR2 FYNNEI. Trimming removed 2 bases from V and 2 bases from J, with 10 bases in between. CDR3 length: 14 amino acids. CDR3 DNA sequence: TGTGCCAGCAGTGAAAACATTATAGCCTACGAGCAGTACTTC. Translated: CASSENIIAYEQYF.

V and J are TRBV7-9 and TRBJ2-6, with TRBD2 as a possible D gene (6 bases). V dropped 0 bases and J dropped 4 bases, with 10 bases sitting between them. CDR1 SEHNR and CDR2 FQNEAQ come from the germline V gene (reference sequence). The CDR3 covers 16 residues. The CDR3 region is CASSLAGGPGANVLTF. The CDR3 DNA reads as TGTGCCAGCAGCTTAGCGGGGGGTCCCGGGGCCAACGTCCTGACTTTC.

About this clonotype itself: The junction departs from the called germline gene at one end, perhaps through a read error. The chain is built from TRBV5-1 and TRBJ1-2; D remains ambiguous. Germline assignment: CDR1 SGHRS and CDR2 YFSETQ. The CDR3 contains 15 residues. DNA for the CDR3: TGCGCCAGCAGCTTGGCCCACGGAGGGAACTATGGCTACGCCTTC. This gives the protein CASSLAHGGNYGYAF.

This clonotype was picked up one time. This chain links TRBV5-1 with TRBJ2-5; 15 positions match TRBD2. CDR3 size: 20 residues. Germline values: CDR1 SGHRS, CDR2 YFSETQ. After removal of 3 bases from V and 3 bases from J, the junction contained 15 bases not matched to a gene. The CDR3 protein is CASSSQAPGTSGGLKETQYF. The CDR3 DNA reads as TGCGCCAGCAGCTCTCAGGCTCCCGGGACTAGCGGGGGGTTGAAAGAGACCCAGTACTTC.

The V and J genes are TRBV6-5 and TRBJ2-1, with D unclear. V shed 6 bases and J shed 10 bases, with 22 bases lying between them. The CDR3 covers 15 residues. CDR1 MNHEY and CDR2 SVGAGI come from the germline V gene. The CDR3 region has the DNA TGTGCCAGCAGCCCCGTGGGGTCCGAAAGAAGGGAGCAGTTCTTC. It translates to CASSPVGSERREQFF.

This clonotype has more than one count but fewer than ten. The gene calls are TRBV25-1 and TRBJ1-2, with 9 bases matching TRBD1. The V and J ends lost 8 bases and 5 bases, in that order; junction bases with no gene match: 6. This CDR3 comprises 13 residues. The germline gives CDR1 MGHDK, CDR2 SYGVNS. CDR3 sequence: CASYPGQGYGYTF. CDR3 in DNA: TGTGCCAGCTATCCGGGACAGGGATATGGCTACACCTTC.

There are a few counts of this clonotype. The gene calls are TRBV7-2 and TRBJ2-5; 10 bases align to TRBD1. Germline V gene lookup returns CDR1 SGHTA and CDR2 FQGNSA. The V gene end was trimmed by 1 base and the J gene end by 2 bases; junction bases not matched to a gene: 7. The CDR3 is 17 residues long. CDR3 in DNA: TGTGCCAGCAGCTTAGTGGGGACAGGGGCACCACAAGAGACCCAGTACTTC. It codes for CASSLVGTGAPQETQYF. The whole variable domain, filled in from reference TRBV7-2 and TRBJ2-5, reads GAGVSQSPSNKVTEKGKDVELRCDPISGHTALYWYRQSLGQGLEFLIYFQGNSAPDKSGLPSDRFSAERTGGSVSTLTIQRTQQEDSAVYLCASSLVGTGAPQETQYFGPGTRLLVL.

In this sample, this clonotype turned up a few times. CDR3 sequence reads: CSVVRDTEAFF. The CDR3 nucleotides are TGCAGCGTTGTTAGGGACACTGAAGCTTTCTTT. The chain combines TRBV29-1 with TRBJ1-1; no definite D call. Trimming shortened V by 4 bases and J by 3 bases, and 6 bases separated the two germline ends. CDR3 length: 11 amino acids. Per germline, CDR1 SQVTM and CDR2 ANQGSEA. The full variable domain, its missing parts supplied by reference TRBV29-1 and TRBJ1-1, is SAVISQKPSRDICQRGTSLTIQCQVDSQVTMMFWYRQQPGQSLTLIATANQGSEATYESGFVIDKFPISRPNLTFSTLTVSNMSPEDSSIYLCSVVRDTEAFFGQGTRLTVV.

This clonotype was observed a handful of times. The chain couples TRBV5-5 to TRBJ2-7; 7 nucleotides match TRBD2. The germline CDR1 and CDR2 sequences are SGHKS and YYEKEE (reference sequence). The CDR3 extends over 13 amino acids. Trimming at V came to 2 bases and at J to 7 bases, leaving 6 bases not matched to a gene. The CDR3 sequence: CASSFLWEGEQYF. CDR3 coding DNA: TGTGCCAGCAGCTTTTTATGGGAGGGAGAGCAGTACTTC. Filled out from reference TRBV5-5 and TRBJ2-7, the complete variable domain reads DAGVTQSPTHLIKTRGQQVTLRCSPISGHKSVSWYQQVLGQGPQFIFQYYEKEERGRGNFPDRFSARQFPNYSSELNVNALLLGDSALYLCASSFLWEGEQYFGPGTRLTVT.

The rearrangement links TRBV4-3 to TRBJ2-3; D unresolved. V dropped 3 bases and J dropped 0 bases, with 13 bases sitting between them. Looked up from germline, CDR1 is LGHNA and CDR2 is YSLEER. This CDR3 contains 16 residues. The CDR3 region is CASSQGTGSSTDTQYF. CDR3 sequence (DNA): TGCGCCAGCAGCCAGGGCACCGGGTCTAGCACAGATACGCAGTATTTT.

The V gene is TRBV10-1, the J gene TRBJ2-1, with 9 bases lining up with TRBD2. Germline V gene lookup returns CDR1 WNHNN and CDR2 SYGVQD (reference sequence). The V gene end was trimmed by 4 bases and the J gene end by 8 bases; junction bases not matched to a gene: 9. CDR3 length equals 15 residues. CDR3 DNA: TGCGCCAGCAGTGGGGCGGGGGGGCCCGGGGATGAGCAGTTCTTC. It translates to CASSGAGGPGDEQFF.

The chain has TRBV5-6 and TRBJ1-5; D not certain. This CDR3 has 18 amino acids. CDR1 is SGHDT, CDR2 YYEEEE, per germline. Between the trimmed V and J ends, which lost 3 bases and 2 bases, there was a span of 21 bases. The CDR3 bases are TGTGCCAGCAGCTACTTAGACCGTCTCGTAGTTGGCAATCAGCCCCAGCATTTT. Encoded protein: CASSYLDRLVVGNQPQHF.